This is a list of T cell receptor beta chains from one sample in a study of technical replicates of blood from a handful of donors. Assay: immunoSEQ multiplex PCR; the TCRdb copy retains only in-frame clones and omits some. The repertoire holds roughly 56,000 clones, with about 95% as singletons. Material: PBMCs. These receptors originate from a human donor in good health. Some clones in this sample may be carry-over from other donors' samples. Each CDR3 is given with its conserved first and last residue. Each record gives: V gene, clone size, D gene, J gene, CDR3 protein, CDR3 DNA. A D gene is named only where the DNA matches it firmly. Rows may omit the clone size; those that give it use once, few, many or a size class.

v_call: TRBV6-5
clone_size: once
d_call: TRBD1
j_call: TRBJ2-6
cdr3_aa: CASSPGQAGANVLTF
cdr3_nt: TGTGCCAGCAGCCCCGGACAGGCTGGGGCCAACGTCCTGACTTTC

v_call: TRBV30
clone_size: -
d_call: -
j_call: TRBJ1-2
cdr3_aa: CAWSGWETADGYTF
cdr3_nt: TGTGCCTGGAGTGGATGGGAGACGGCTGATGGCTACACCTTC

v_call: TRBV7-2
clone_size: once
d_call: TRBD1
j_call: TRBJ1-2
cdr3_aa: CASSLGDRDMGYTF
cdr3_nt: TGTGCCAGCAGCTTAGGGGACAGGGATATGGGCTACACCTTC

v_call: TRBV6-6
clone_size: -
d_call: -
j_call: TRBJ1-4
cdr3_aa: CASRPRQAGREKLFF
cdr3_nt: TGTGCCAGCAGACCTCGACAGGCCGGGAGGGAAAAACTGTTTTTT

v_call: TRBV19
clone_size: -
d_call: -
j_call: TRBJ2-1
cdr3_aa: CASRESVGGPWDEQFF
cdr3_nt: TGTGCCAGTAGGGAGTCTGTAGGGGGACCCTGGGATGAGCAGTTCTTC

v_call: TRBV18
clone_size: -
d_call: TRBD1
j_call: TRBJ1-2
cdr3_aa: CASSPDRGNYGYTF
cdr3_nt: TGTGCCAGCTCACCAGACAGGGGAAACTATGGCTACACCTTC

v_call: TRBV7-2
clone_size: -
d_call: TRBD2
j_call: TRBJ2-3
cdr3_aa: CASSLLLAEADTQYF
cdr3_nt: TGTGCCAGCAGCTTACTTCTAGCGGAGGCAGATACGCAGTATTTT

v_call: TRBV7-3
clone_size: -
d_call: TRBD1
j_call: TRBJ2-2
cdr3_aa: CASSLDRDRGNTGELFF
cdr3_nt: TGTGCCAGCAGCTTAGACCGGGACAGGGGGAACACCGGGGAGCTGTTTTTT

v_call: TRBV4-3
clone_size: -
d_call: TRBD2
j_call: TRBJ2-2
cdr3_aa: CASKSGRTTGELFF
cdr3_nt: TGCGCCAGCAAGAGCGGGAGGACCACCGGGGAGCTGTTTTTT

v_call: TRBV7-9
clone_size: -
d_call: -
j_call: TRBJ1-1
cdr3_aa: CASSRLDRPNTEAFF
cdr3_nt: TGTGCCAGCAGCCGCCTTGACAGGCCGAACACTGAAGCTTTCTTT

v_call: TRBV10-3
clone_size: -
d_call: TRBD2
j_call: TRBJ2-3
cdr3_aa: CAIGGGLAGPDTQYF
cdr3_nt: TGTGCCATCGGAGGGGGACTAGCGGGACCAGATACGCAGTATTTT

v_call: TRBV19
clone_size: few
d_call: -
j_call: TRBJ1-1
cdr3_aa: CASCRGRNTEAFF
cdr3_nt: TGTGCCAGTTGCAGGGGTAGGAACACTGAAGCTTTCTTT

v_call: TRBV29-1
clone_size: -
d_call: TRBD1
j_call: TRBJ1-2
cdr3_aa: CSVPDRHHGGYTF
cdr3_nt: TGCAGCGTTCCGGACAGGCATCATGGCGGCTACACCTTC

v_call: TRBV7-2
clone_size: -
d_call: -
j_call: TRBJ1-2
cdr3_aa: CASSFFARQSKGYTF
cdr3_nt: TGTGCCAGCAGCTTCTTCGCCCGACAGTCCAAGGGCTACACCTTC

v_call: TRBV12-5
clone_size: -
d_call: -
j_call: TRBJ2-3
cdr3_aa: CASARTDTQYF
cdr3_nt: TGTGCTAGTGCCAGAACAGATACGCAGTATTTT

v_call: TRBV7-3
clone_size: -
d_call: -
j_call: TRBJ2-6
cdr3_aa: CASSPPVSGANVLTF
cdr3_nt: TGTGCCAGCAGCCCCCCAGTTTCTGGGGCCAACGTCCTGACTTTC

v_call: TRBV5-1
clone_size: -
d_call: -
j_call: TRBJ1-1
cdr3_aa: CASSLMSDTEAFF
cdr3_nt: TGCGCCAGCAGCTTGATGTCGGACACTGAAGCTTTCTTT

v_call: TRBV7-2
clone_size: -
d_call: -
j_call: TRBJ1-2
cdr3_aa: CASSLTGTANYGYTF
cdr3_nt: TGTGCCAGCAGCTTAACGGGAACGGCTAACTATGGCTACACCTTC

v_call: TRBV4-1
clone_size: -
d_call: -
j_call: TRBJ2-3
cdr3_aa: CASRRSGGTDTQYF
cdr3_nt: TGCGCCAGCCGTCGGTCAGGGGGCACAGATACGCAGTATTTT

v_call: TRBV7-9
clone_size: -
d_call: -
j_call: TRBJ2-5
cdr3_aa: CASSEWGVETQYF
cdr3_nt: TGTGCCAGCAGCGAATGGGGGGTAGAGACCCAGTACTTC

v_call: TRBV5-1
clone_size: once
d_call: TRBD1
j_call: TRBJ1-6
cdr3_aa: CASSIPTGNNSPLHF
cdr3_nt: TGCGCCAGCAGCATCCCGACAGGGAATAATTCACCCCTCCACTTT

v_call: TRBV7-9
clone_size: -
d_call: -
j_call: TRBJ2-7
cdr3_aa: CASSATGSSYEQYF
cdr3_nt: TGTGCCAGCAGCGCAACAGGGAGCTCCTACGAGCAGTACTTC

v_call: TRBV9
clone_size: -
d_call: TRBD2
j_call: TRBJ2-3
cdr3_aa: CASSEGAGGLDTQYF
cdr3_nt: TGTGCCAGCAGCGAGGGGGCGGGGGGGCTAGATACGCAGTATTTT

v_call: TRBV29-1
clone_size: once
d_call: -
j_call: TRBJ1-2
cdr3_aa: CSVEGRGRYYGYTF
cdr3_nt: TGCAGCGTTGAAGGGAGGGGTAGATACTATGGCTACACCTTC

v_call: TRBV20-1
clone_size: -
d_call: -
j_call: TRBJ2-5
cdr3_aa: CSALAQETQYF
cdr3_nt: TGCAGTGCTCTGGCTCAAGAGACCCAGTACTTC

v_call: TRBV11-3
clone_size: -
d_call: -
j_call: TRBJ2-2
cdr3_aa: CASSSGELFF
cdr3_nt: TGTGCCAGTTCGTCCGGGGAGCTGTTTTTT

v_call: TRBV19
clone_size: -
d_call: TRBD1
j_call: TRBJ1-3
cdr3_aa: CASSTDRGAGNTIYF
cdr3_nt: TGTGCCAGTAGTACGGACAGGGGGGCTGGAAACACCATATATTTT

v_call: TRBV10-1
clone_size: -
d_call: -
j_call: TRBJ1-1
cdr3_aa: CASSRIGRVNTEAFF
cdr3_nt: TGCGCCAGCAGTCGAATCGGCAGGGTTAACACTGAAGCTTTCTTT

v_call: TRBV28
clone_size: -
d_call: TRBD2
j_call: TRBJ2-5
cdr3_aa: CASRKGLAGGQETQYF
cdr3_nt: TGTGCCAGCCGAAAGGGACTAGCGGGGGGACAAGAGACCCAGTACTTC

v_call: TRBV6-1
clone_size: -
d_call: TRBD1
j_call: TRBJ1-4
cdr3_aa: CASSEGLGQGNEKLFF
cdr3_nt: TGTGCCAGCAGTGAAGGGTTGGGACAGGGTAATGAAAAACTGTTTTTT

v_call: TRBV6-1
clone_size: -
d_call: -
j_call: TRBJ1-5
cdr3_aa: CASSPGMGNQPQHF
cdr3_nt: TGTGCCAGCAGTCCAGGGATGGGCAATCAGCCCCAGCATTTT

v_call: TRBV7-9
clone_size: -
d_call: -
j_call: TRBJ2-7
cdr3_aa: CASSLGQRQLLDEQYF
cdr3_nt: TGTGCCAGCAGCTTGGGTCAGAGGCAACTCCTGGACGAGCAGTACTTC

v_call: TRBV6-5
clone_size: -
d_call: TRBD1
j_call: TRBJ2-5
cdr3_aa: CASSYPRGLHYF
cdr3_nt: TGTGCCAGCAGTTACCCCAGGGGGCTTCATTACTTC

v_call: TRBV6-4
clone_size: -
d_call: TRBD2
j_call: TRBJ2-2
cdr3_aa: CASSDSTSGGPGELFF
cdr3_nt: TGTGCCAGCAGTGACTCGACTAGCGGGGGGCCCGGGGAGCTGTTTTTT

v_call: TRBV27
clone_size: -
d_call: -
j_call: TRBJ1-2
cdr3_aa: CASSLQGGYGYTF
cdr3_nt: TGTGCCAGCAGTTTACAGGGTGGATATGGCTACACCTTC

v_call: TRBV2
clone_size: -
d_call: TRBD2
j_call: TRBJ2-7
cdr3_aa: CASSDSLAGRYEQYF
cdr3_nt: TGTGCCAGCAGTGATTCGCTAGCGGGGCGGTACGAGCAGTACTTC

v_call: TRBV2
clone_size: -
d_call: TRBD1
j_call: TRBJ2-3
cdr3_aa: CASPSRTGTKDTQYF
cdr3_nt: TGTGCCAGCCCCTCAAGGACAGGGACCAAAGATACGCAGTATTTT

v_call: TRBV18
clone_size: -
d_call: -
j_call: TRBJ2-5
cdr3_aa: CASSPTDRRETQYF
cdr3_nt: TGTGCCAGCTCACCGACCGACAGGCGAGAGACCCAGTACTTC

v_call: TRBV5-1
clone_size: -
d_call: TRBD2
j_call: TRBJ2-1
cdr3_aa: CASRASGTSGYNEQFF
cdr3_nt: TGCGCCAGCAGGGCCTCCGGGACTAGCGGATACAATGAGCAGTTCTTC

v_call: TRBV5-1
clone_size: -
d_call: TRBD2
j_call: TRBJ2-5
cdr3_aa: CASNLVAGGLETQYF
cdr3_nt: TGCGCCAGCAACCTTGTAGCGGGGGGGCTGGAGACCCAGTACTTC

v_call: TRBV4-1
clone_size: -
d_call: TRBD1
j_call: TRBJ1-5
cdr3_aa: CASSPDFGQAWEPQHF
cdr3_nt: TGCGCCAGCAGCCCAGACTTTGGACAGGCGTGGGAGCCCCAGCATTTT

v_call: TRBV19
clone_size: -
d_call: -
j_call: TRBJ2-7
cdr3_aa: CASSAPAGSSYEQYF
cdr3_nt: TGTGCCAGTAGTGCCCCGGCAGGAAGCTCCTACGAGCAGTACTTC

v_call: TRBV30
clone_size: -
d_call: TRBD2
j_call: TRBJ2-5
cdr3_aa: CAWSPTASGRETQYF
cdr3_nt: TGTGCCTGGAGCCCCACGGCTAGCGGGAGGGAGACCCAGTACTTC

v_call: TRBV15
clone_size: -
d_call: TRBD1
j_call: TRBJ1-1
cdr3_aa: CATSTRDRVGAFF
cdr3_nt: TGTGCCACCAGCACCCGGGACAGGGTTGGAGCTTTCTTT

v_call: TRBV4-1
clone_size: -
d_call: TRBD1
j_call: TRBJ2-1
cdr3_aa: CASSHKPGQGAGYEQFF
cdr3_nt: TGCGCCAGCAGCCATAAACCGGGACAGGGGGCTGGTTATGAGCAGTTCTTC

v_call: TRBV13
clone_size: -
d_call: -
j_call: TRBJ2-7
cdr3_aa: CASSPIEGHEQYF
cdr3_nt: TGTGCCAGCAGCCCAATAGAGGGCCACGAGCAGTACTTC